This entry lists 30 T cell receptor beta chains sequenced from one sample in a study of OX40 agonist ivuxolimab in advanced cancers. TCRdb's table, derived via immunoSEQ multiplex PCR, lists solely in-frame clones and lacks some. The profile shows tens of thousands of clones, approximately 94% of them singletons. The material was CD4+ or CD8+ T cells sorted from blood, obtained in a trial of the OX40 agonist ivuxolimab. These receptors all stem from an adult with an advanced solid tumor such as melanoma, head and neck, liver or kidney cancer.

This chain links TRBV30 with TRBJ2-3; 11 nucleotides match TRBD2. V shed 4 bases and J 3 bases; nucleotides not matched to a gene: 9. This CDR3 has 16 residues. Germline V gives CDR1 GTSNPN, CDR2 SVGIG (reference sequence). This CDR3 reads CAWTLFSGRVTDTQYF. The CDR3 region has the DNA TGTGCCTGGACCCTCTTTAGCGGGAGGGTGACAGATACGCAGTATTTT. Filled out from reference TRBV30 and TRBJ2-3, the complete variable domain reads SQTIHQWPATLVQPVGSPLSLECTVEGTSNPNLYWYRQAAGRGLQLLFYSVGIGQISSEVPQNLSASRPQDRQFILSSKKLLLSDSGFYLCAWTLFSGRVTDTQYFGPGTRLTVL.

Note on this clone: A read error may account for a junction end that differs from germline. This sequence joins TRBV7-7 and TRBJ2-5; the match to TRBD2 covers 8 bases. The CDR3 runs 15 residues. Germline V gene sequence: CDR1 SSHAT, CDR2 FNYEAQ (reference sequence). The chain's CDR3 is CASSYSGDLQETQYF. CDR3 nucleotide sequence: TGTGCTAGCAGCTATAGCGGGGATCTCCAAGAGACCCAGTACTTC. The full variable domain, with the rest looked up from reference TRBV7-7 and TRBJ2-5, is GAGVSQSPRYKVTKRGQDVTLRCDPISSHATLYWYQQALGQGPEFLTYFNYEAQPDKSGLPSDRFSAERPEGSISTLTIQRTEQRDSAMYRCASSYSGDLQETQYFGPGTRLLVL.

The V call is TRBV7-9, the J call TRBJ2-7; possibly TRBD1 or TRBD2 for D (5 bases each). This CDR3 spans 14 amino acids. Trimming removed 5 bases from V and 3 bases from J, with 14 bases in between. CDR1 and CDR2 (germline): SEHNR, FQNEAQ (reference sequence). DNA of the CDR3: TGTGCCAGCAGCCCGGGACCGGGAAACTACGAGCAGTACTTC. It translates to CASSPGPGNYEQYF.

The chain combines TRBV6-5 with TRBJ2-2, with D hard to call. Trimming pared 3 bases from V and 6 bases from J, leaving 8 bases between. Germline loops: CDR1 MNHEY, CDR2 SVGAGI. The CDR3 spans 13 residues. The CDR3 coding sequence is TGTGCCAGCAGTTATGCGGAGCCCGGGGAGCTGTTTTTT. Amino acid sequence: CASSYAEPGELFF.

The V and J genes are TRBV7-3 and TRBJ2-2, with D perhaps given as TRBD1 or TRBD2 (5 bases each). The CDR3 length is 15 residues. The germline gives CDR1 SGHTA, CDR2 FQGTGA. V lost 5 bases and J lost 5, with 15 bases in between. Here the CDR3 DNA reads TGTGCCAGCAGCCAATCCCCTGAGGGGACCGGGGAGCTGTTTTTT. Residues: CASSQSPEGTGELFF.

This chain joins TRBV23-1 and TRBJ1-5; D unclear. Being an ORF, TRBV23-1 has a function that is uncertain. Trimming stripped 0 bases from V and 6 bases from J, with 12 bases between. The CDR3 totals 15 residues. CDR3 DNA: TGCGCCAGCAGTCAATCTTCCAATCGCGGTCAGCCCCAGCATTTT. Protein: CASSQSSNRGQPQHF.

This clone was observed once. The chain carries TRBV7-6 and TRBJ2-5; D is ambiguous. The CDR3 loop spans 15 amino acids. The germline V gene encodes CDR1 SGHVS and CDR2 FNYEAQ. V was pared by 1 base and J by 1 base, with 10 bases between. The CDR3 DNA is TGTGCCAGCAGCTTAGTTCCCCTGGCCCAAGAGACCCAGTACTTC. This codes for CASSLVPLAQETQYF. Together with reference TRBV7-6 and TRBJ2-5, the CDR3 gives the full variable domain: GAGVSQSPRYKVTKRGQDVALRCDPISGHVSLYWYRQALGQGPEFLTYFNYEAQQDKSGLPNDRFSAERPEGSISTLTIQRTEQRDSAMYRCASSLVPLAQETQYFGPGTRLLVL.

The chain uses TRBV27 and TRBJ2-7, with 9 bases identical to TRBD1. The CDR3 is made up of 15 amino acids. Germline V gene lookup returns CDR1 MNHEY and CDR2 SMNVEV (reference sequence). V shed 4 bases and J 4 bases; nucleotides not matched to a gene: 8. CDR3 bases: TGTGCCAGCAGTTCTCCGGGACAGGGTTTGTACGAGCAGTACTTC. This sequence encodes CASSSPGQGLYEQYF.

V is TRBV29-1 and J is TRBJ1-3; D call uncertain. This CDR3 comprises 12 residues. With 5 bases removed from V and 3 bases from J, the gap between germline ends came to 8 bases. The germline V gene has CDR1 SQVTM and CDR2 ANQGSEA. The CDR3 DNA sequence: TGCAGCGTTCTGGACCGTGGAAACACCATATATTTT. It translates to CSVLDRGNTIYF. The whole variable domain, remainder taken from reference TRBV29-1 and TRBJ1-3, is SAVISQKPSRDICQRGTSLTIQCQVDSQVTMMFWYRQQPGQSLTLIATANQGSEATYESGFVIDKFPISRPNLTFSTLTVSNMSPEDSSIYLCSVLDRGNTIYFGEGSWLTVV.

This CDR3 is CASSYSIYEQYF. The CDR3 region has the DNA TGTGCCAGCAGTTACTCCATCTACGAGCAGTACTTC. This sequence joins TRBV6-6 and TRBJ2-7; D is unresolved. CDR1 and CDR2 (germline): MNHNY, SVGAGI (reference sequence). V was clipped by 0 bases and J by 3 bases, with 3 bases between them. The CDR3 sequence is 12 residues long.

This clone came up once. CDR3 DNA sequence: TGCAGCGTTGAAGAGGGCCAGTTGAAGGAGACCCAGTACTTC. This encodes CSVEEGQLKETQYF. The chain links TRBV29-1 to TRBJ2-5; the D is unclear. This CDR3 comprises 14 residues. CDR1 and CDR2 (germline): SQVTM, ANQGSEA. V lost 0 bases, J lost 5 bases, and 13 bases lay in between.

The chain combines TRBV10-2 with TRBJ2-1; either TRBD1 or TRBD2 may fit D (5 bases each). V was shortened by 7 bases and J by 8 bases, with 24 bases between the two germline ends. The CDR3 has 16 residues. CDR1 is WSHSY and CDR2 is SAAADI in the germline V gene. The CDR3 region has the DNA TGCGCCAGCACCGAAGACGTAGGGACCACTAACGATGAGCAGTTCTTC. This codes for CASTEDVGTTNDEQFF.

This rearrangement joins TRBV9 to TRBJ1-1; D unresolved. This CDR3 has 13 amino acids. The germline V gene encodes CDR1 SGDLS and CDR2 YYNGEE. V lost 0 bases to trimming and J lost 5 bases, with 8 bases between them. For the CDR3, the DNA is TGTGCCAGCAGCGTAGGGGAAACGACTGAAGCTTTCTTT. Encoded protein: CASSVGETTEAFF.

The chain combines TRBV27 with TRBJ2-7, with TRBD2 identical over 7 bases. The junction had 9 bases not matched to a gene; V was cut back by 5 bases and J by 2 bases. The CDR3 contains 15 residues. Germline assignment: CDR1 MNHEY and CDR2 SMNVEV (reference sequence). The CDR3 region has the DNA TGTGCCAGCAGTCCCGGCCGGGGGGAACCCTACGAGCAGTACTTC. Amino acids: CASSPGRGEPYEQYF.

This clone has just one count. V is TRBV6-1 and J is TRBJ1-5; D is undetermined. The length of the CDR3 is 14 residues. Trimming cost V 1 base and J 7 bases, with 11 bases left between them. Germline CDR1 reads MNHNS; CDR2 reads SASEGT. CDR3 sequence reads: CASSEERYLQPQHF. The CDR3 DNA reads TGTGCCAGCAGTGAAGAAAGGTACCTCCAGCCCCAGCATTTT.

The V gene is TRBV23-1, the J gene TRBJ2-7; D is ambiguous. TRBV23-1 belongs to the ORF category, with a function that is uncertain. The CDR3 is 15 residues long. V was clipped by 6 bases and J by 5 bases, with 20 bases between them. CDR3 in amino acids: CASSPPGFQPHEQYF. DNA for the CDR3: TGCGCCAGCAGCCCGCCTGGATTCCAGCCTCACGAGCAGTACTTC.

The chain has TRBV5-1 and TRBJ2-1, with 12 bases identical to TRBD1. Trimming at V came to 4 bases and at J to 8 bases, leaving 7 bases not matched to a gene. Germline CDR1 is SGHRS and CDR2 is YFSETQ. The CDR3 length is 15 residues. CDR3 DNA sequence: TGCGCCAGCAGCCCAGGGACAGGGGGCATGGATGAGCAGTTCTTC. Its protein product is CASSPGTGGMDEQFF.

The rearrangement joins TRBV2 to TRBJ1-5, with D hard to call. This CDR3 region has 15 residues. V dropped 3 bases and J dropped 7 bases, with 16 bases sitting between them. CDR1 and CDR2 from the germline V gene are SNHLY and FYNNEI. The CDR3: CASSESRAPLQPQHF. DNA of the CDR3: TGTGCCAGCAGTGAGAGTAGGGCTCCGCTCCAGCCCCAGCATTTT.

The rearrangement joins TRBV9 to TRBJ2-7; weak D call: TRBD1 (5 bases). This CDR3 is built from 15 residues. The germline CDR1 and CDR2 sequences are SGDLS and YYNGEE. The ends were cut back, 4 bases at V and 3 bases at J, with 17 bases in the middle. The CDR3 loop reads CASSLNPDKVYEQYF. The CDR3 DNA reads TGTGCCAGCAGCCTAAACCCGGACAAAGTCTACGAGCAGTACTTC.

In DNA form, the CDR3 reads TGCGCCAGCAGCCAAAATTTGGTGGTGCGCGAAAAACTGTTTTTT. It codes for CASSQNLVVREKLFF. The J gene is TRBJ1-4, the V gene TRBV4-3; no reliable D call. Trimming took off 2 bases at V and 8 bases at J, with 15 bases between the two ends. Germline CDR1 LGHNA, CDR2 YSLEER. The CDR3 loop spans 15 amino acids.

Only one count was recorded for this clone. The rearrangement joins TRBV7-2 to TRBJ1-1; 10 bases agree with TRBD1. Germline V gene data show CDR1 as SGHTA and CDR2 as FQGNSA. CDR3 size: 17 residues. J was trimmed by 3 bases and V by 2 bases; bases with no gene match: 9. The chain's CDR3 is CASSLSRDRGFDTEAFF. DNA for the CDR3: TGTGCCAGCAGCTTATCAAGGGACAGGGGTTTCGACACTGAAGCTTTCTTT.

This chain uses TRBV9 with TRBJ1-4; D ambiguous. CDR3 length: 13 amino acids. Germline-derived CDR1 and CDR2 are SGDLS and YYNGEE. V lost 0 bases and J 7 bases, leaving 7 bases between the germline ends. The CDR3 loop reads CASSVDPSEKLFF. The CDR3 DNA reads as TGTGCCAGCAGCGTAGATCCTTCTGAAAAACTGTTTTTT.

In DNA, the CDR3 is TGTGCCAGCAGCCAAGGAACCGGGACTAGCGGGAGTTGGGAGACCCAGTACTTC. Translated: CASSQGTGTSGSWETQYF. This chain connects TRBV4-2 to TRBJ2-5; 14 positions agree with TRBD2. The CDR3 length is 18 residues. CDR1 is LGHNA and CDR2 is YNFKEQ in the germline V gene. V trimming: 1 base; J trimming: 5 bases; junction bases outside the gene matches: 9.

This chain joins TRBV28 and TRBJ1-4, with D perhaps matching TRBD1 (6 bases). Between the trimmed V and J ends, which lost 2 bases and 6 bases, there was a span of 13 bases. Germline V gene lookup returns CDR1 MDHEN and CDR2 SYDVKM. The CDR3 has 15 amino acids. Here the CDR3 reads CASSLRGGHDEKLFF. CDR3 nucleotide sequence: TGTGCCAGCAGTTTACGGGGGGGGCACGATGAAAAACTGTTTTTT.

The V gene is TRBV5-6, the J gene TRBJ1-5; 8 bases align to TRBD1. Germline assignment: CDR1 SGHDT and CDR2 YYEEEE. The CDR3 runs 16 residues. Germline trimming cut 1 base from V and 3 bases from J; bases unmatched to any gene: 6. In nucleotides, the CDR3 is TGTGCCAGCAGCTTGACAGGGGGGAGGGACAATCAGCCCCAGCATTTT. Its translation is CASSLTGGRDNQPQHF.

A single count supports this clone. This chain uses TRBV9 with TRBJ2-1; 10 nucleotides match TRBD2. With 7 bases clipped from V and 14 bases from J, the junction kept 15 bases outside the gene matches. Germline V lookup: CDR1 SGDLS, CDR2 YYNGEE. The CDR3 covers 14 residues. The CDR3 region has the DNA TGTGCCAGCCACTCCGGGCGAGCGGGAGGGCTGGAGTTCTTC. Translated: CASHSGRAGGLEFF.

Here the CDR3 reads CASSFPGQYGYTF. In DNA form, the CDR3 reads TGTGCCAGCAGCTTCCCGGGACAGTATGGCTACACCTTC. This sequence joins TRBV7-9 and TRBJ1-2; 7 nucleotides align to TRBD1. V lost 3 bases and J lost 5; bases outside the gene matches: 3. CDR3 size: 13 residues. Germline CDR1 and CDR2: SEHNR and FQNEAQ (reference sequence).

This chain links TRBV2 with TRBJ2-4, with a tentative D call TRBD2 (5 bases). The ends were cut back, 8 bases at V and 0 bases at J, with 17 bases in the middle. Germline V gene lookup returns CDR1 SNHLY and CDR2 FYNNEI. This CDR3 has 16 residues. The CDR3 loop reads CASRLVAGQAKNIQYF. CDR3 nucleotides: TGTGCCAGCCGCCTGGTTGCGGGCCAAGCCAAAAACATTCAGTACTTC.

This chain connects TRBV29-1 to TRBJ2-6; 10 bases line up with TRBD1. The V and J ends lost 6 bases and 3 bases, in that order; junction bases with no gene match: 14. Germline V gene sequence: CDR1 SQVTM, CDR2 ANQGSEA. The CDR3 has 18 amino acids. The CDR3 DNA sequence: TGCAGCGTCAAATTAACCCGGGACAGGGGAAGTGGGGCCAACGTCCTGACTTTC. Its protein product is CSVKLTRDRGSGANVLTF.

The table lists this clone with a count of one. The rearrangement links TRBV7-6 to TRBJ2-5; 8 bases are a match to TRBD1. J gave up 5 bases and V 5 bases, and 19 bases lay outside the gene matches. Germline CDR1 SGHVS, CDR2 FNYEAQ. The CDR3 consists of 18 residues. CDR3 region: CASSPGTGAIIIGETQYF. The CDR3 region has the DNA TGTGCCAGCAGCCCTGGGACAGGAGCGATAATAATCGGGGAGACCCAGTACTTC.